The T cell receptor (beta chain) described here comes from a study of PD-L1 blockade in urothelial cancer (dated by TCRdb to the late 2010s). Regarding the complete study: Every patient began therapy at some point between 2013 and 2015 and was given atezolizumab 1,200 mg intravenously every 3 weeks. Blood samples were analyzed at two time points: 3 weeks after treatment start (second dose) and 6 weeks after treatment start. Durable clinical benefit meant progression-free survival longer than 6 months, and TCR features were also tested against progression-free and overall survival. Somatic, immune and clinical correlates of response to PD-L1 blockade with atezolizumab in urothelial cancer were the focus of an exploratory multi-omic analysis. In the same patients who had TCR sequencing, pretreatment tumors also underwent whole exome sequencing and RNA sequencing. Some ten patients reached durable clinical benefit, while 20 patients did not. Blood samples gave median yields of about 150,000 T cells and 82,636 unique TCRs, along with a median clonality of about 0.084. Pretreatment blood TCR-seq was available for about 30 patients, at least one posttreatment blood collection was obtained for about 24 patients, and tumor TCR-seq was available for about 24 patients. About 90% of the roughly 29 patients were identified as males with urothelial cancer of bladder origin, and a prior smoking history was reported by 18 of 29 patients. An ECOG performance status of 0 or 1 was recorded for the patients, and 0 to 3 prior chemotherapy regimens had been received by the patients. Pretreatment tumor samples, along with matched peripheral blood collected serially before and after atezolizumab treatment, underwent TCR sequencing.

Taken with the paper, the label for time point translates to: pretreatment peripheral blood. A cohort of approximately 30 patients with locally advanced or metastatic urothelial carcinoma, treated at Memorial Sloan Kettering on a trial protocol, was included. Peripheral blood mononuclear cells were collected pretreatment and during treatment, with between 1 and 8 total time points per patient. The Qiagen DNeasy Blood extraction kit was used to purify genomic DNA from total PBMCs and tumor samples. PBMCs were collected pretreatment and during treatment and were isolated and stored as previously described. Its CDR3 holds 18 amino acids, cysteine through phenylalanine. Of all the DNA, just the CDR3 is kept, 54 bases in frame from base 1. For this clone: Its antigen is currently not known. The input lacks base qualities; no much larger clone sits a single base away.

Synthetic TCR analog templates were spiked into each PCR to estimate absolute template abundance from read counts. TCRbeta CDR3 regions were amplified from genomic DNA with bias-controlled V and J gene primers using the immunoSEQ assay. Sequencing of rearranged TCRbeta segments was done at approximately 20X coverage. The authors' analysis ran thus. Clustering was used to correct sequencing errors, and CDR3s were annotated against IMGT so that V, D and J genes could be assigned. Downstream analyses used only productive TCRbeta rearrangements and left out out-of-frame or stop-codon sequences. Clonality was calculated as one minus the Shannon entropy normalized by the log of the number of unique productive sequences. Fisher's exact test with Benjamini-Hochberg correction, at a threshold of adjusted p below 0.01, was used to find clones that differed between time points or between blood and tumor. TCRdb's version of the immuneACCESS table is confined to in-frame rearrangements and falls short of the full clone set. An unresolved V gene accounts for under half of the shortfall where checked; the remainder is of unknown origin. V and J calls and clone size follow that table, whereas D and trimming were derived from the DNA. The sample data list 84,000 or so clones, and about 84% of these were observed just once. The ten largest make up 13% to 15% of the sample.

The research as a whole found: Because the sample size was small (n of about 31) and many of the analyses were exploratory, the results are meant to be hypothesis-generating. Improved progression-free and overall survival was found to be associated with pretreatment peripheral blood TCR clonality below the median. Greater expansion of tumor-associated TCR clones in peripheral blood 3 weeks after the start of treatment was observed in patients with durable benefit (n ≈ 20, p = 0.022).

This TCR derives from a man aged 55 to 70 with urothelial cancer. The rearranged chain carries TRBV21-1 and TRBJ2-7; the table's D call, TRBD2, was not checked against the DNA. TRBV21-1 is reported as a pseudogene. The specimen comprised PBMCs, sampled around atezolizumab (anti-PD-L1) treatment. The nucleotide sequence reads TGTGCCAGCAGCTCGTCCCGAACGGGACTAGCGGGAGGTTACGAGCAGTACTTC. It specifies CASSSSRTGLAGGYEQYF.